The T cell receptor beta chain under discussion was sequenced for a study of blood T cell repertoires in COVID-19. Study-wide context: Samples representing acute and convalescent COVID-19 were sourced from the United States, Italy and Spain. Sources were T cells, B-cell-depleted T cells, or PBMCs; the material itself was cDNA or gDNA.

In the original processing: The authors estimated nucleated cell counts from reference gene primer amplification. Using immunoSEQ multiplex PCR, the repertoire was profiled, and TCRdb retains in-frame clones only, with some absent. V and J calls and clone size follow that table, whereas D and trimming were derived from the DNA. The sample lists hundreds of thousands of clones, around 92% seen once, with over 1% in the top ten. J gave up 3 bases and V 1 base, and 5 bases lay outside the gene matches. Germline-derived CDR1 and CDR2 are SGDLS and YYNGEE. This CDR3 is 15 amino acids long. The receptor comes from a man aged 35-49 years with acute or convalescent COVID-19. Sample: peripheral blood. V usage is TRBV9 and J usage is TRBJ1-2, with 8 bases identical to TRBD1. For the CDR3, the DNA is TGTGCCAGCAGCGTATATGAGACAGGGGACTATGGCTACACCTTC. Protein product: CASSVYETGDYGYTF. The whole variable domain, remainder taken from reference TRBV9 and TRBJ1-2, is DSGVTQTPKHLITATGQRVTLRCSPRSGDLSVYWYQQSLDQGLQFLIQYYNGEERAKGNILERFSAQQFPDLHSELNLSSLELGDSALYFCASSVYETGDYGYTFGSGTRLTVV.